This T cell receptor (beta chain) stems from a study of blood T cell repertoires in COVID-19. There are 15 residues in the CDR3. V lost 4 bases and J lost 2; bases outside the gene matches: 6. Germline assignment: CDR1 MDHEN and CDR2 SYDVKM. This clone was observed a handful of times. Produced via immunoSEQ multiplex PCR; TCRdb's table is partial and in-frame only. The profile shows roughly 80,000 clones, about three quarters of them singletons. The source of this sequence is a human donor in a cohort sampled during active COVID-19. The rearrangement joins TRBV28 to TRBJ1-1; 8 bases match TRBD1. The source material was peripheral blood. The CDR3 region has the DNA TGTGCCAGCAGTTCGCCGGGACAGGCCAACACTGAAGCTTTCTTT. It codes for CASSSPGQANTEAFF.